This entry describes one T cell receptor (beta chain). This entry belongs to a study of blood T cell repertoires in COVID-19. Some clones are missing from TCRdb's copy, which holds only in-frame ones; the method was immunoSEQ multiplex PCR. Of almost 250,000 clones in the sample, roughly 86% are singletons; the top ten hold roughly 1.6%. Germline V gene data show CDR1 as ENHRY and CDR2 as SYGVKD. The CDR3 covers 14 residues. V was trimmed by 3 bases and J by 6 bases, leaving 15 bases between them. The J gene is TRBJ2-7, the V gene TRBV10-3; the D is unclear. The specimen sequenced was peripheral blood. The receptor was isolated from a woman aged 60 to 75 who had recovered from COVID-19. The CDR3 bases are TGTGCCATCAGTGATCGCCTAGACGTGAGCGAGCAGTACTTC. Its protein is CAISDRLDVSEQYF.